The clone carrying this T cell receptor beta chain was recorded only once. Its antigen is still unknown. Germline V gives CDR1 SNHLY, CDR2 FYNNEI. Trimming shortened V by 2 bases and J by 4 bases, and 11 bases separated the two germline ends. The CDR3 is 14 residues long. This sample is part of a study of graft-versus-host responses after intestinal transplantation. The data were produced by immunoSEQ multiplex PCR, yet TCRdb's version contains in-frame clones alone and is incomplete. This table has nearly 90,000 clones, over 80% appearing once. Source: unstimulated CD8+ T cells sorted from spleen or lymph node cells, taken before intestinal transplant. This TCR derives from a human donor who received an intestinal transplant. The chain links TRBV2 to TRBJ1-2; D remains ambiguous. CDR3: CASSERVGSYGYTF. DNA of the CDR3: TGTGCCAGCAGTGAAAGGGTGGGTAGCTATGGCTACACCTTC.